These 24 T cell receptor beta chains originate from one sample sequenced in a study of CD8 T cells in Susac syndrome. RNA in amounts of roughly 0.5 to 1 ug was reverse transcribed with random hexamers. TCRdb re-analysed the immunoSEQ multiplex PCR reads in MiXCR, keeping a single row per CDR3 protein. The table has 200,000 to 250,000 distinct CDR3 sequences, about 93% seen once. The sample comprised CD8+ T cells from PBMCs. These TCRs come from a human donor with multiple sclerosis.

In this sample, this clonotype turned up once. The chain couples TRBV27 to TRBJ2-1; 10 bases fit TRBD2. V lost 2 bases and J lost 7; bases outside the gene matches: 5. CDR1 and CDR2 (germline): MNHEY, SMNVEV (reference sequence). The CDR3 has 15 amino acids. The CDR3 nucleotides read TGTGCCAGCAGTTTAACTAGCGGGAATTTGAATGAGCAGTTCTTC. Protein: CASSLTSGNLNEQFF.

The chain has TRBV9 and TRBJ1-1; D is ambiguous. The V end lost 2 bases, the J end lost 1 base, and 9 bases lay between the germline ends. The CDR3 is 14 amino acids. The germline V gene has CDR1 SGDLS and CDR2 YYNGEE. Here the CDR3 DNA reads TGTGCCAGCAGCGTGAGTCCGGGGAACACTGAAGCTTTCTTT. Translation gives CASSVSPGNTEAFF. Filled out from reference TRBV9 and TRBJ1-1, the complete variable domain reads DSGVTQTPKHLITATGQRVTLRCSPRSGDLSVYWYQQSLDQGLQFLIQYYNGEERAKGNILERFSAQQFPDLHSELNLSSLELGDSALYFCASSVSPGNTEAFFGQGTRLTVV.

The chain is built from TRBV11-2 and TRBJ2-7; 7 bases fit TRBD2. The CDR3 runs 16 residues. V dropped 5 bases and J dropped 5; count of bases not matched to a gene: 15. The germline V gene encodes CDR1 SGHAT and CDR2 FQNNGV. CDR3 protein: CASSRGAGYRGDEQYF. The CDR3 region has the DNA TGTGCCAGCAGCCGGGGAGCGGGATACCGAGGCGACGAGCAGTACTTC.

The chain is built from TRBV2 and TRBJ1-1; D might be TRBD1 (5 bases). Germline assignment: CDR1 SNHLY and CDR2 FYNNEI. Deletions cut 6 bases from V and 3 bases from J, with 11 bases between. This CDR3 comprises 13 residues. This chain's CDR3 is CASRAPGDTEAFF. The CDR3 region has the DNA TGTGCCAGCAGGGCGCCGGGGGACACTGAAGCTTTCTTT. Full variable domain (missing parts from reference TRBV2 and TRBJ1-1): EPEVTQTPSHQVTQMGQEVILRCVPISNHLYFYWYRQILGQKVEFLVSFYNNEISEKSEIFDDQFSVERPDGSNFTLKIRSTKLEDSAMYFCASRAPGDTEAFFGQGTRLTVV.

In nucleotides, the CDR3 is TGCGCCAGCAGCCAAGATCGGGCAGGCCCTAACTATGGCTACACCTTC. This codes for CASSQDRAGPNYGYTF. The rearrangement joins TRBV4-3 to TRBJ1-2; D is unclear. Germline V gene data show CDR1 as LGHNA and CDR2 as YSLEER. The CDR3 length is 16 residues. V lost 0 bases, J lost 0 bases, and 11 bases lay in between.

This chain uses TRBV24-1 with TRBJ2-5, with D perhaps TRBD2 (5 bases). Germline V gene data show CDR1 as KGHDR and CDR2 as SFDVKD. Trimming left V 9 bases short and J 1 base short, with 14 bases between. The length of the CDR3 is 14 residues. This CDR3 is CATFHDRGQETQYF. The CDR3 coding sequence is TGTGCCACCTTTCACGACCGGGGCCAAGAGACCCAGTACTTC.

The rearrangement uses TRBV9 and TRBJ2-7, with a weak D call TRBD2 (7 bases). Deletions cut 4 bases from V and 2 bases from J, with 19 bases between. Germline V gene lookup returns CDR1 SGDLS and CDR2 YYNGEE. The CDR3 has 16 residues. Here the CDR3 DNA reads TGTGCCAGCAGCTCCGGGGCTGGGGAGGGGGCCTACGAGCAGTACTTC. Its protein product is CASSSGAGEGAYEQYF.

This chain joins TRBV9 and TRBJ2-1; 9 bases fit TRBD2. Per the germline V gene, CDR1 is SGDLS and CDR2 is YYNGEE. This CDR3 has 16 amino acids. J gave up 8 bases and V 0 bases, and 9 bases lay outside the gene matches. The CDR3 here is CASSVASGGRGHEQFF. As DNA, the CDR3 is TGTGCCAGCAGCGTAGCATCGGGCGGGAGGGGACATGAGCAGTTCTTC.

The chain joins TRBV15 to TRBJ2-5; D unresolved. Germline CDR1 reads LNHNV; CDR2 reads YYDKDF (reference sequence). V dropped 1 base and J dropped 3 bases, with 9 bases sitting between them. The length of the CDR3 is 14 residues. The DNA for the CDR3 is TGTGCCACCAGCAGAGTGTTGACCGAAGAGACCCAGTACTTC. As protein: CATSRVLTEETQYF.

Here the CDR3 DNA reads TGCAGCGTCGTAGACAGTAGGAATGGCTACACCTTC. It translates to CSVVDSRNGYTF. This sequence joins TRBV29-1 and TRBJ1-2, with a tentative D call TRBD1 (5 bases). Trimming took 6 bases from V and 6 from J, leaving 14 bases between them. Germline CDR1 reads SQVTM; CDR2 reads ANQGSEA. This CDR3 has 12 residues. The full variable domain, its missing parts supplied by reference TRBV29-1 and TRBJ1-2, is SAVISQKPSRDICQRGTSLTIQCQVDSQVTMMFWYRQQPGQSLTLIATANQGSEATYESGFVIDKFPISRPNLTFSTLTVSNMSPEDSSIYLCSVVDSRNGYTFGSGTRLTVV.

This chain uses TRBV19 with TRBJ1-1; D is unclear. This CDR3 is 11 amino acids long. Germline V gene data show CDR1 as LNHDA and CDR2 as SQIVND (reference sequence). With 7 bases removed from V and 8 bases from J, the gap between germline ends came to 11 bases. This CDR3 is CASTLGFEAFF. The DNA for the CDR3 is TGTGCCAGTACATTGGGATTCGAAGCTTTCTTT.

The chain carries TRBV7-9 and TRBJ2-7; 12 bases agree with TRBD2. CDR3 size: 17 residues. The J segment lost 3 bases and the V segment lost 2 bases, leaving 8 bases of the junction unmatched. Germline assignment: CDR1 SEHNR and CDR2 FQNEAQ (reference sequence). The CDR3 DNA follows: TGTGCCAGCAGCTTAAGTTCTAGCGGGAGGGCCCGCTACGAGCAGTACTTC. Its translation: CASSLSSSGRARYEQYF. Full variable domain (remainder filled in from reference TRBV7-9 and TRBJ2-7): DTGVSQNPRHKITKRGQNVTFRCDPISEHNRLYWYRQTLGQGPEFLTYFQNEAQLEKSRLLSDRFSAERPKGSFSTLEIQRTEQGDSAMYLCASSLSSSGRARYEQYFGPGTRLTVT.

This chain joins TRBV7-9 and TRBJ2-5; D gene uncertain. This CDR3 comprises 16 residues. Per the germline V gene, CDR1 is SEHNR and CDR2 is FQNEAQ (reference sequence). V dropped 8 bases and J dropped 1 base, with 20 bases sitting between them. For the CDR3, the DNA is TGTGCCAGCCGCTCTGTCGAAGCTGGGGTCCAAGAGACCCAGTACTTC. Protein sequence: CASRSVEAGVQETQYF. The full variable domain, completed using reference TRBV7-9 and TRBJ2-5, is DTGVSQNPRHKITKRGQNVTFRCDPISEHNRLYWYRQTLGQGPEFLTYFQNEAQLEKSRLLSDRFSAERPKGSFSTLEIQRTEQGDSAMYLCASRSVEAGVQETQYFGPGTRLLVL.

The chain couples TRBV13 to TRBJ1-2, with D perhaps TRBD1 (5 bases). Trimming removed 4 bases at V and 0 bases at J, with 12 bases between. The CDR3 covers 15 residues. In germline, CDR1 is PRHDT, CDR2 FYEKMQ (reference sequence). CDR3 region: CASSSGGDPNYGYTF. The CDR3 bases are TGTGCCAGCAGCTCGGGCGGGGACCCTAACTATGGCTACACCTTC.

The chain recombines TRBV7-9 with TRBJ1-1; D remains ambiguous. Between the trimmed V and J ends, which lost 0 bases and 10 bases, there was a span of 9 bases. The CDR3 extends over 12 amino acids. From germline, CDR1 is SEHNR and CDR2 FQNEAQ (reference sequence). CDR3 in DNA: TGTGCCAGCAGCTTAGCCGCTGGAGGAGCTTTCTTT. It translates to CASSLAAGGAFF. Full variable domain (rest looked up from reference TRBV7-9 and TRBJ1-1): DTGVSQNPRHKITKRGQNVTFRCDPISEHNRLYWYRQTLGQGPEFLTYFQNEAQLEKSRLLSDRFSAERPKGSFSTLEIQRTEQGDSAMYLCASSLAAGGAFFGQGTRLTVV.

The chain is built from TRBV29-1 and TRBJ1-2, with 8 bases lining up with TRBD1. Germline loops: CDR1 SQVTM, CDR2 ANQGSEA. V lost 4 bases and J lost 4; bases outside the gene matches: 5. CDR3 size: 13 residues. The CDR3 DNA reads as TGCAGCGTTGTGGGCCAGGGGGCCTATGGCTACACCTTC. Encoded protein: CSVVGQGAYGYTF.

This chain uses TRBV20-1 with TRBJ2-7, with 7 bases fitting TRBD2. V was pared by 0 bases and J by 3 bases, with 5 bases of the junction left unmatched. Germline assignment: CDR1 DFQATT and CDR2 SNEGSKA (reference sequence). The CDR3 has 14 residues. The CDR3 region has the DNA TGCAGTGCTAGAGATGGGGGGGTGCACTACGAGCAGTACTTC. Protein: CSARDGGVHYEQYF.

The rearrangement joins TRBV4-2 to TRBJ2-5; no reliable D call. V was clipped by 0 bases and J by 5 bases, with 16 bases between them. Per the germline V gene, CDR1 is LGHNA and CDR2 is YNFKEQ. The CDR3 is 16 residues long. Written as DNA, the CDR3 is TGTGCCAGCAGCCAAGAATTGCTAGTGTTGCGGGAGACCCAGTACTTC. It is translated as CASSQELLVLRETQYF.

This clonotype was counted a single time. This chain joins TRBV6-5 and TRBJ2-1; 8 nucleotides line up with TRBD2. V shed 0 bases and J 5 bases; nucleotides not matched to a gene: 9. This CDR3 is 17 amino acids long. Germline V gives CDR1 MNHEY, CDR2 SVGAGI. CDR3 sequence reads: CASSYSLSGSPDNEQFF. CDR3 sequence (DNA): TGTGCCAGCAGTTACTCTCTGAGCGGGAGCCCCGACAATGAGCAGTTCTTC.

V and J are TRBV13 and TRBJ2-5, with D unclear. The CDR3 contains 15 residues. CDR1 is PRHDT, CDR2 FYEKMQ, per germline (reference sequence). Trimming left V 0 bases short and J 5 bases short, with 13 bases between. Written as DNA, the CDR3 is TGTGCCAGCAGCTTAGGCCTATCGTCTCGGGAGACCCAGTACTTC. Translated, it gives CASSLGLSSRETQYF. Using reference TRBV13 and TRBJ2-5 for the parts outside the CDR3, the full variable domain is AAGVIQSPRHLIKEKRETATLKCYPIPRHDTVYWYQQGPGQDPQFLISFYEKMQSDKGSIPDRFSAQQFSDYHSELNMSSLELGDSALYFCASSLGLSSRETQYFGPGTRLLVL.

The chain uses TRBV5-1 and TRBJ1-2; TRBD1 matches 7 bases. V was pared by 4 bases and J by 1 base, with 4 bases of the junction left unmatched. This CDR3 is built from 14 residues. CDR1 is SGHRS and CDR2 is YFSETQ in the germline V gene. The CDR3 region is CASSRRQGNYGYTF. The CDR3, as DNA: TGCGCCAGCAGCCGAAGACAGGGTAACTATGGCTACACCTTC. Using reference TRBV5-1 and TRBJ1-2 for the parts outside the CDR3, the full variable domain is KAGVTQTPRYLIKTRGQQVTLSCSPISGHRSVSWYQQTPGQGLQFLFEYFSETQRNKGNFPGRFSGRQFSNSRSEMNVSTLELGDSALYLCASSRRQGNYGYTFGSGTRLTVV.

This chain links TRBV19 with TRBJ2-5, with 12 nucleotides matching TRBD2. The length of the CDR3 is 15 residues. The germline gives CDR1 LNHDA, CDR2 SQIVND (reference sequence). Losses at the gene ends were 4 bases for V and 2 bases for J; bases not matched to a gene: 2. The CDR3 here is CASSRTSGKQETQYF. DNA of the CDR3: TGTGCCAGTAGTAGGACTAGCGGGAAACAAGAGACCCAGTACTTC. Full variable domain (remainder filled in from reference TRBV19 and TRBJ2-5): DGGITQSPKYLFRKEGQNVTLSCEQNLNHDAMYWYRQDPGQGLRLIYYSQIVNDFQKGDIAEGYSVSREKKESFPLTVTSAQKNPTAFYLCASSRTSGKQETQYFGPGTRLLVL.

The chain uses TRBV29-1 and TRBJ2-1, with 7 bases identical to TRBD1. J lost 4 bases, V lost 4 bases, and 7 bases had no gene match. This CDR3 has 14 amino acids. Germline assignment: CDR1 SQVTM and CDR2 ANQGSEA. CDR3 DNA sequence: TGCAGCGTTGTGGGGGACAGATCTTACAATGAGCAGTTCTTC. This gives the protein CSVVGDRSYNEQFF.

The chain carries TRBV6-1 and TRBJ1-1; 7 positions match TRBD1. This CDR3 is 13 amino acids long. Germline V CDR1 and CDR2: MNHNS, SASEGT. The junction had 6 bases not matched to a gene; V was cut back by 7 bases and J by 4 bases. The DNA for the CDR3 is TGTGCCAGCACCCAGGGGGAGGGCACTGAAGCTTTCTTT. This gives the protein CASTQGEGTEAFF.